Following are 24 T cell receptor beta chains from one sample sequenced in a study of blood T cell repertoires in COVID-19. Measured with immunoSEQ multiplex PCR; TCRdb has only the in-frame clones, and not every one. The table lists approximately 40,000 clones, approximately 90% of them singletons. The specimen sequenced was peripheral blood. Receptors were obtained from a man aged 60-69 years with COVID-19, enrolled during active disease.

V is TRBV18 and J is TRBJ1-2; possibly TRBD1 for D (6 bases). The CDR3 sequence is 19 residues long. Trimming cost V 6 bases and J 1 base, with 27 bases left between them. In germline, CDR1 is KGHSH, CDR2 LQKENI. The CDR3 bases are TGTGCCAGCTCCCACACGGGTACCGGGACACGGGGCAATAACTATGGCTACACCTTC. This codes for CASSHTGTGTRGNNYGYTF.

The CDR3 nucleotides read TGTGCCAGCAGTCCCGGGTCCAGCTATGGCTACACCTTC. Residues: CASSPGSSYGYTF. The chain couples TRBV28 to TRBJ1-2; D is unresolved. The CDR3 contains 13 residues. Trimming stripped 5 bases from V and 4 bases from J, with 11 bases between. Germline V gene data show CDR1 as MDHEN and CDR2 as SYDVKM.

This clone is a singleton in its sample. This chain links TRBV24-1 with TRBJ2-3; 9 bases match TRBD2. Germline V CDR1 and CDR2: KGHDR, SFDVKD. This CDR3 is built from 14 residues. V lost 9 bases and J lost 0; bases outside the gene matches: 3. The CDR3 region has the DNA TGTGCCACCGCGACTAGCGGAAGCACAGATACGCAGTATTTT. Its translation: CATATSGSTDTQYF.

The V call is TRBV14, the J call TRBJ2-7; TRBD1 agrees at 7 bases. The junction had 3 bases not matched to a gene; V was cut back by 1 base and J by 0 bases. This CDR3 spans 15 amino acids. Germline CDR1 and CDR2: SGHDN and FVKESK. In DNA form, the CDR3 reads TGTGCCAGCAGCCAAGGTGGGACAGCCTCCTACGAGCAGTACTTC. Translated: CASSQGGTASYEQYF.

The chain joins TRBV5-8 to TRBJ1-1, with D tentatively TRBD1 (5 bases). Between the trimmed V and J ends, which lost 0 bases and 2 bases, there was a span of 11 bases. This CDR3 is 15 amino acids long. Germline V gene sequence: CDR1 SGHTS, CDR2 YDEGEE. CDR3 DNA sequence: TGTGCCAGCAGCTTGGGCGACAGAACCAACACTGAAGCTTTCTTT. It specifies CASSLGDRTNTEAFF. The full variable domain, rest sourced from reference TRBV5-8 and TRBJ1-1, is EAGVTQSPTHLIKTRGQQATLRCSPISGHTSVYWYQQALGLGLQFLLWYDEGEERNRGNFPPRFSGRQFPNYSSELNVNALELEDSALYLCASSLGDRTNTEAFFGQGTRLTVV.

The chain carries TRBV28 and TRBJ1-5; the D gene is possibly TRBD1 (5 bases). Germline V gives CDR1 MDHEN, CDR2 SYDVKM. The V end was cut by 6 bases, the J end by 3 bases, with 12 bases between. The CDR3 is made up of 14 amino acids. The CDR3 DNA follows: TGTGCCAGCAGAATTTACAGGCCCAATCAGCCCCAGCATTTT. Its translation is CASRIYRPNQPQHF.

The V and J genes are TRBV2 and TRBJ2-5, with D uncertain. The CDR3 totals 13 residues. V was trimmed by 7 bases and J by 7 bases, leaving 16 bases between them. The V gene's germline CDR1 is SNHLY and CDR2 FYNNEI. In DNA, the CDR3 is TGTGCCAGCATCGGCACGGGTCTTAGGACCCAGTACTTC. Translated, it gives CASIGTGLRTQYF.

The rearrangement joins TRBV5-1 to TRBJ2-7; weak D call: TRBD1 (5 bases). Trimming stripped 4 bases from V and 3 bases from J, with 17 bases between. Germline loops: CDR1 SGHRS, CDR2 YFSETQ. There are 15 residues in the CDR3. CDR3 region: CASSQTDSMGYEQYF. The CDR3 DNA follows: TGCGCCAGCAGCCAAACCGACAGCATGGGCTACGAGCAGTACTTC. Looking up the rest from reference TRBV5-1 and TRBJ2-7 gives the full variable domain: KAGVTQTPRYLIKTRGQQVTLSCSPISGHRSVSWYQQTPGQGLQFLFEYFSETQRNKGNFPGRFSGRQFSNSRSEMNVSTLELGDSALYLCASSQTDSMGYEQYFGPGTRLTVT.

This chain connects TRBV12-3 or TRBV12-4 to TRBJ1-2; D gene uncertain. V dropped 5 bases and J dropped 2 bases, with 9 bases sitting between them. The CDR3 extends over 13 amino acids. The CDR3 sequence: CASSASVNYGYTF. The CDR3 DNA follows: TGTGCCAGCAGTGCCTCGGTAAACTATGGCTACACCTTC.

The CDR3 here is CASKPGQGSYEQYF. CDR3 bases: TGCGCCAGCAAACCGGGACAGGGGTCGTACGAGCAGTACTTC. This chain joins TRBV4-1 and TRBJ2-7, with 10 bases matching TRBD1. Losses at the gene ends were 7 bases for V and 4 bases for J; bases not matched to a gene: 7. The CDR3 runs 14 residues. The germline V gene encodes CDR1 MGHRA and CDR2 YSYEKL.

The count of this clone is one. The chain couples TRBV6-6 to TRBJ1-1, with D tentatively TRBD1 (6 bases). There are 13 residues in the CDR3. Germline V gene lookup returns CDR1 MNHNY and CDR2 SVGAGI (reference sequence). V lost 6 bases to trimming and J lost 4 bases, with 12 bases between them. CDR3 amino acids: CASSSGVGTEAFF. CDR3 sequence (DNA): TGTGCCAGCAGCTCAGGGGTCGGCACTGAAGCTTTCTTT.

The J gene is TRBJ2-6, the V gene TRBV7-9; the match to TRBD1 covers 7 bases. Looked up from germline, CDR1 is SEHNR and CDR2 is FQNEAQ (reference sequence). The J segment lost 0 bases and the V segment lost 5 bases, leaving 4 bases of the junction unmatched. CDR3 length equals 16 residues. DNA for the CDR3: TGTGCCAGCAGCCTTTCAGGGGGCTCTGGGGCCAACGTCCTGACTTTC. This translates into CASSLSGGSGANVLTF.

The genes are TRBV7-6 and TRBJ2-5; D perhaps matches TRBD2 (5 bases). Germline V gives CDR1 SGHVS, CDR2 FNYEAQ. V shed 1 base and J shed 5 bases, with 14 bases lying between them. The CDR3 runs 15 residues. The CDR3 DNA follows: TGTGCCAGCAGCTTAGACCCAACTACTAGGGAGACCCAGTACTTC. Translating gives CASSLDPTTRETQYF.

Here the CDR3 reads CASSPGTVYEQYF. The CDR3 DNA sequence: TGTGCCAGCAGCCCCGGGACAGTATACGAGCAGTACTTC. The genes are TRBV7-9 and TRBJ2-7; 7 bases line up with TRBD1. The CDR3 runs 13 residues. Germline CDR1 and CDR2: SEHNR and FQNEAQ (reference sequence). The V gene end was trimmed by 5 bases and the J gene end by 4 bases; junction bases not matched to a gene: 5.

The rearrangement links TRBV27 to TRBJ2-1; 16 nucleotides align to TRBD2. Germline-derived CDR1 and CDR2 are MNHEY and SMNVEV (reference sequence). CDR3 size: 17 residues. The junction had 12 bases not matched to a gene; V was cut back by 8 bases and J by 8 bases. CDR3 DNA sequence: TGTGCCAGCGGAAGCCTAACCGGGACTAGCGGGAGGGATGAGCAGTTCTTC. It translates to CASGSLTGTSGRDEQFF.

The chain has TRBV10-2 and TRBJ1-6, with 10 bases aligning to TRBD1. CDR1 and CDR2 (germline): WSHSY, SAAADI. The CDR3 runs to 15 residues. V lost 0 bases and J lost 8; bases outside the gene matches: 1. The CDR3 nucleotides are TGCGCCAGCAGTGAGTCGACAGGGGGCGATTCACCCCTCCACTTT. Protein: CASSESTGGDSPLHF.

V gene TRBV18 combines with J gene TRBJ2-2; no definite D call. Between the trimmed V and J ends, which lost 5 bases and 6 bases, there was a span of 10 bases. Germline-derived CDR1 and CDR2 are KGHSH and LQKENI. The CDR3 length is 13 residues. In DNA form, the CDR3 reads TGTGCCAGCTCATCCCGACTTTCCGGGGAGCTGTTTTTT. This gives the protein CASSSRLSGELFF.

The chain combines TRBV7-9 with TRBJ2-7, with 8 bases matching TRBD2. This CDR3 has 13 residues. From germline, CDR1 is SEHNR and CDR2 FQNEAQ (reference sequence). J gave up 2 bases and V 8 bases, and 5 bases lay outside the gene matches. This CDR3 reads CASALAEAYEQYF. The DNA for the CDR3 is TGTGCCAGCGCACTAGCGGAGGCCTACGAGCAGTACTTC.

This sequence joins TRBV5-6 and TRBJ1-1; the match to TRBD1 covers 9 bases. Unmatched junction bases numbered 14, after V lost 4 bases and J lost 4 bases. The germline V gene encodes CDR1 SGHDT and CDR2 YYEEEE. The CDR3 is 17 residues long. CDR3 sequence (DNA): TGTGCCAGCAGCCGCCGGGACAGGGACAGTCTAATCACTGAAGCTTTCTTT. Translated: CASSRRDRDSLITEAFF.

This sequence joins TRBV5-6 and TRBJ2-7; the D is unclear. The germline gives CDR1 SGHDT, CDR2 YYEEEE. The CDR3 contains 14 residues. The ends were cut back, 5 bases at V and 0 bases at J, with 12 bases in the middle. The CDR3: CASRPPGSSYEQYF. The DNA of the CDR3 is TGTGCCAGCAGGCCCCCCGGGTCCTCCTACGAGCAGTACTTC.

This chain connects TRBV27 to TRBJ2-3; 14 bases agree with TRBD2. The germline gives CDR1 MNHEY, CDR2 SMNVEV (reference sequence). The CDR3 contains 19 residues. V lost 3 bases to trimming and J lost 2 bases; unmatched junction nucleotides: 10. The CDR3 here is CASSFVGTSGSPVTDTQYF. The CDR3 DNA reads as TGTGCCAGCAGTTTCGTAGGGACTAGCGGGAGTCCCGTCACAGATACGCAGTATTTT.

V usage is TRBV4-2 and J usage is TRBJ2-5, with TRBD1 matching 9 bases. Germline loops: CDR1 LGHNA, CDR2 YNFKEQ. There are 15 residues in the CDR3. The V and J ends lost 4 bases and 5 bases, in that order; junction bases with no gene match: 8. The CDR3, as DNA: TGTGCCAGCAGCCCGGGGGACAGGGAAAGGGAGACCCAGTACTTC. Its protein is CASSPGDRERETQYF.

This CDR3 reads CASRLGASGHNEQFF. CDR3 DNA: TGCGCCAGCAGACTTGGGGCTAGCGGCCACAATGAGCAGTTCTTC. J is TRBJ2-1 and V is TRBV5-1; 7 bases map to TRBD2. V shed 5 bases, J shed 5 bases, and the junction held 10 bases outside the gene matches. CDR1 SGHRS and CDR2 YFSETQ come from the germline V gene. The CDR3 length is 15 residues.

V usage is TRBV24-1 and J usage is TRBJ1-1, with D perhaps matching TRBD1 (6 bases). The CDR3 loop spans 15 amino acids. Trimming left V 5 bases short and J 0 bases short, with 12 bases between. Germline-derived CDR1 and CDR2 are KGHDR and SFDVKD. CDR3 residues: CATSAADSLNTEAFF. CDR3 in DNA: TGTGCCACCAGTGCTGCGGACAGTTTGAACACTGAAGCTTTCTTT.